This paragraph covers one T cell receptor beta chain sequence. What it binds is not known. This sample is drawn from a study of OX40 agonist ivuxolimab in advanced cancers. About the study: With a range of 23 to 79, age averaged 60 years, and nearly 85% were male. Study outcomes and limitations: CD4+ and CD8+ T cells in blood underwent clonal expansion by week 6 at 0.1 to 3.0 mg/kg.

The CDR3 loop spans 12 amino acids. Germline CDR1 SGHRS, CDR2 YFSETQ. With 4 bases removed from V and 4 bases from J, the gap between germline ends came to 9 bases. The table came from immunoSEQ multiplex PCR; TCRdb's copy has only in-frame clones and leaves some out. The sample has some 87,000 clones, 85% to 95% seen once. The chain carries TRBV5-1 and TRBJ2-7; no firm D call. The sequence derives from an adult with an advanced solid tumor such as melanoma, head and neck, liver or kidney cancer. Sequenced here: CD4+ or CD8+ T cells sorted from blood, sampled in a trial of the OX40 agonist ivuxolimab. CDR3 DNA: TGCGCCAGCAGCCCCGGTAGGTACGAGCAGTACTTC. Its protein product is CASSPGRYEQYF. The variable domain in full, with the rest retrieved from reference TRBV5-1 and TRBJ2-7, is KAGVTQTPRYLIKTRGQQVTLSCSPISGHRSVSWYQQTPGQGLQFLFEYFSETQRNKGNFPGRFSGRQFSNSRSEMNVSTLELGDSALYLCASSPGRYEQYFGPGTRLTVT.